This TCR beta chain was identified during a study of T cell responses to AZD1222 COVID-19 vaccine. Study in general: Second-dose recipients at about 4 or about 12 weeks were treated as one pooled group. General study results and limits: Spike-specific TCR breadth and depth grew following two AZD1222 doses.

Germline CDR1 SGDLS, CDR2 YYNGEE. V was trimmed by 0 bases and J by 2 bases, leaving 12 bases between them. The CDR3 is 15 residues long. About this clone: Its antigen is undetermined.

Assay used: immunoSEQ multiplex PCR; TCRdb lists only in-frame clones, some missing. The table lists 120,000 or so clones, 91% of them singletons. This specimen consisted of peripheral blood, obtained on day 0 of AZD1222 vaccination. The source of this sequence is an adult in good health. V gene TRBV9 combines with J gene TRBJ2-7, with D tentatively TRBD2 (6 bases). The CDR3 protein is CASSVDGGKAYEQYF. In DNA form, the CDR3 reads TGTGCCAGCAGCGTAGACGGCGGGAAAGCCTACGAGCAGTACTTC.